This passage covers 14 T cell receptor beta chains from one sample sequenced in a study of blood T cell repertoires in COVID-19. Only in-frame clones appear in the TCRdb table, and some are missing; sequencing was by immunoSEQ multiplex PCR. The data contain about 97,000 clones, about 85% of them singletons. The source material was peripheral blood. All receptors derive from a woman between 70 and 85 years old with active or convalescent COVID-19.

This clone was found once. CDR3 nucleotide sequence: TGTGCCAGCAGTGACAGGAGACTAGCCTCTTCCTGCTACAATGAGCAGTTCTTC. Protein sequence: CASSDRRLASSCYNEQFF. V usage is TRBV6-1 and J usage is TRBJ2-1, with 7 nucleotides matching TRBD2. From germline, CDR1 is MNHNS and CDR2 SASEGT. The CDR3 runs 18 residues. V trimming: 3 bases; J trimming: 3 bases; junction bases outside the gene matches: 14.

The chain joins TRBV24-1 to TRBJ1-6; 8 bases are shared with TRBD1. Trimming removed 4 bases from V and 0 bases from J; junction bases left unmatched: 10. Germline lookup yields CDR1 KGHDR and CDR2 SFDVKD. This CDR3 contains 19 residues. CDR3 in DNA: TGTGCCACCAGTGAACCTTTTAGGACAGGGAGCTCCTATAATTCACCCCTCCACTTT. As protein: CATSEPFRTGSSYNSPLHF.

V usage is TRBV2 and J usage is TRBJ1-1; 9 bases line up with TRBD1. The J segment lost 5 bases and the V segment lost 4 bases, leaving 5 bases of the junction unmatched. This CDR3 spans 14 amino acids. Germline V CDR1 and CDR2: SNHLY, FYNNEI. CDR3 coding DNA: TGTGCCAGCAGTGGGGGGACAGGGAGAACTGAAGCTTTCTTT. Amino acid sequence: CASSGGTGRTEAFF.

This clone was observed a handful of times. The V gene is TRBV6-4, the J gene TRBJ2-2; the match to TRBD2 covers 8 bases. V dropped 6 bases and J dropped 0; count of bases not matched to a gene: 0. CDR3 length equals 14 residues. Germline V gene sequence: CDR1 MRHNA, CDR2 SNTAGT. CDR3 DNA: TGTGCCAGCAGGGGACTAGCGAACACCGGGGAGCTGTTTTTT. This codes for CASRGLANTGELFF.

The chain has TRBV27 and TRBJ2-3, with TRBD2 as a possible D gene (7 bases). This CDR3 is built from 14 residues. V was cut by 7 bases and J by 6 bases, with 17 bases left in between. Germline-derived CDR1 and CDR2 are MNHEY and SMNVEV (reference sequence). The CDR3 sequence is CASIEGGGRDTQYF. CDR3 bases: TGTGCCAGCATCGAGGGGGGGGGAAGGGATACGCAGTATTTT.

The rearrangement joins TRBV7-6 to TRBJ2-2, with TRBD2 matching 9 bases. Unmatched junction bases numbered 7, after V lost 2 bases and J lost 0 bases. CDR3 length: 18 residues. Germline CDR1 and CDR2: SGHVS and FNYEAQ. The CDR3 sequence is CASSLRLAGSTNTGELFF. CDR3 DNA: TGTGCCAGCAGCTTACGCCTAGCGGGGAGTACGAACACCGGGGAGCTGTTTTTT.

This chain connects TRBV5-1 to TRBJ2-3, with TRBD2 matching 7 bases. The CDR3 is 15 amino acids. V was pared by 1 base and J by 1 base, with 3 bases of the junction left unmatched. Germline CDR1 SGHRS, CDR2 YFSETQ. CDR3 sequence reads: CASSLYSGGTDTQYF. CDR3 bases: TGCGCCAGCAGCTTGTACAGCGGGGGCACAGATACGCAGTATTTT.

CDR3 sequence reads: CASSKASEGSYEQYF. CDR3 nucleotide sequence: TGTGCCAGCAGCAAAGCCTCGGAGGGATCCTACGAGCAGTACTTC. The chain couples TRBV21-1 to TRBJ2-7; TRBD2 was called by the table and not checked on the DNA. TRBV21-1 is tagged as a pseudogene. The CDR3 is 15 residues long.

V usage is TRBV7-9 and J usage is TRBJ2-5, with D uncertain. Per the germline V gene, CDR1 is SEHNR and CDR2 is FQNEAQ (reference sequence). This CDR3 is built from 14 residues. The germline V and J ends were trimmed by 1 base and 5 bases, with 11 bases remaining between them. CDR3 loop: CASSLGLVIETQYF. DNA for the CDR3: TGTGCCAGCAGCTTAGGCCTAGTCATCGAGACCCAGTACTTC.

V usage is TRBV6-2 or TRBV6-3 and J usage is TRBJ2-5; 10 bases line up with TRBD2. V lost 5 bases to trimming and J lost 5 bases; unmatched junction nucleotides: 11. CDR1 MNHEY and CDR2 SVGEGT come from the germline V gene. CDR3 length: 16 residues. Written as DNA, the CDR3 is TGTGCCAGCAGTGATTCGCTAGCGGGAGACGGTGAGACCCAGTACTTC. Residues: CASSDSLAGDGETQYF.

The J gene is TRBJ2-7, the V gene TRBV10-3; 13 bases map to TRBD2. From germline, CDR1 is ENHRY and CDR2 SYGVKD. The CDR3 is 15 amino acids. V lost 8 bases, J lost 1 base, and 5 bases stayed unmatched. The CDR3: CAIATSGGSSYEQYF. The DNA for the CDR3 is TGTGCCATCGCGACTAGCGGGGGGTCTTCCTACGAGCAGTACTTC.

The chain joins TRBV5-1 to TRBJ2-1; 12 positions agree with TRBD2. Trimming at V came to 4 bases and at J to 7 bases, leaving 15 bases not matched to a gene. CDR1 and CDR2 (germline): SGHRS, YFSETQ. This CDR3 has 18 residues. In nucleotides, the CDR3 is TGCGCCAGCAGCCTGACTAGCGGGAGACACTTGGGTCGTAATGAGCAGTTCTTC. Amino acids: CASSLTSGRHLGRNEQFF. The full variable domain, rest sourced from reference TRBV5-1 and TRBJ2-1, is KAGVTQTPRYLIKTRGQQVTLSCSPISGHRSVSWYQQTPGQGLQFLFEYFSETQRNKGNFPGRFSGRQFSNSRSEMNVSTLELGDSALYLCASSLTSGRHLGRNEQFFGPGTRLTVL.

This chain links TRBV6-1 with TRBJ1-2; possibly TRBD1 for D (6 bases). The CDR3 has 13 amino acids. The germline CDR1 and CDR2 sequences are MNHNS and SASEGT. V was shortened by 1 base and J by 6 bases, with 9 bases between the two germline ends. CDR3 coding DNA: TGTGCCAGCAGTGAAGAGGGGGGGCATGGCTACACCTTC. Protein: CASSEEGGHGYTF.

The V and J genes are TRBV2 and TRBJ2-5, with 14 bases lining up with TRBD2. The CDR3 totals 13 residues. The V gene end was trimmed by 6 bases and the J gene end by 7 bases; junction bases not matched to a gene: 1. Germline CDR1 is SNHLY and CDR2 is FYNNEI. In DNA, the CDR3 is TGTGCCAGCAGCGGACTAGCGGGAGGGACCCAGTACTTC. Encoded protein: CASSGLAGGTQYF.